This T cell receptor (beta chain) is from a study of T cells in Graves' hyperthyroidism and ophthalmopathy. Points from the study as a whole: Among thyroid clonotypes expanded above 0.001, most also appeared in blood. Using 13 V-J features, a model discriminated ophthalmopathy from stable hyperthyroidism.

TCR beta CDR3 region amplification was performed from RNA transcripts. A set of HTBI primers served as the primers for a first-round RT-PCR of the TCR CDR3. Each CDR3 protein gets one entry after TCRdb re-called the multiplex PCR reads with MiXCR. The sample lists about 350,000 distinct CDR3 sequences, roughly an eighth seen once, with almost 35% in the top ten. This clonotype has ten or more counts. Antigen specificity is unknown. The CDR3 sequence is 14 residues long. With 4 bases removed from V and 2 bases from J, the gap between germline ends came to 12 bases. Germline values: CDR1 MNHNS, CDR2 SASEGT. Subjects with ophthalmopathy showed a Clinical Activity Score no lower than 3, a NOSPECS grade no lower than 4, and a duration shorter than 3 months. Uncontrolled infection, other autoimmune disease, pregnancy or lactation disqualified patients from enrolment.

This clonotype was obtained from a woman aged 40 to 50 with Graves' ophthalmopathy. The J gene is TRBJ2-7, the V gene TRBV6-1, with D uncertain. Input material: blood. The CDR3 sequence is CASSVRTGPYEQYF. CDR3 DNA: TGTGCCAGCAGTGTTCGGACCGGACCCTACGAGCAGTACTTC.